The clone carrying this TCR beta chain was observed many times. As yet, its antigen is unknown. PBMCs were isolated by Ficoll-Paque density gradient centrifugation, using approximately 11 ml of fresh peripheral blood as the starting material. The data were taken from a study of Graves' ophthalmopathy and Graves' hyperthyroidism. Points from the study as a whole: At around 68% sensitivity and roughly 72% specificity, the model predicted progression of the ophthalmopathy. Detected in blood as well were most expanded thyroid clonotypes with frequency above 0.001.

Transcripts of RNA were the source for amplifying TCR beta CDR3 regions. Second-round multiplex PCR came after first-round RT-PCR with HTBI primers. TCRdb called the multiplex PCR reads again in MiXCR, with one record for every CDR3 protein. The sample lists 350,000 to 450,000 distinct CDR3 sequences, around 17% occurring once. This clonotype was obtained from a woman aged 18-29 years with Graves' ophthalmopathy. The specimen sequenced was peripheral blood.

As DNA, the CDR3 is TGTGCCAGCAGCTTAGGAACTGTCGGGAGGATCACCGGGGAGCTGTTTTTT. Translating it yields CASSLGTVGRITGELFF. The chain joins TRBV11-2 to TRBJ2-2; 7 nucleotides align to TRBD2. Germline trimming cut 1 base from V and 4 bases from J; bases unmatched to any gene: 9. The CDR3 has 17 amino acids. CDR1 is SGHAT, CDR2 FQNNGV, per germline.